Below, one T cell receptor beta chain is given with its context. No antigen is known for it. No base-level quality is on record; no much larger clone is a single base apart. Libraries came from the immunoSEQ multiplex PCR assay. The clones in this table, taken by TCRdb from immuneACCESS, are in-frame only. Not every clone is retained; where verified, under half of the shortfall comes from an unresolved V gene, and the cause of the rest is unknown. The sample yields about 32,000 clones; roughly nine tenths were counted once. 0.7% to 0.95% of the sample belongs to the ten largest clones. This specimen comes from a study of T cell changes during pregnancy in multiple sclerosis (dated by TCRdb to about 2019). About the study as a whole: The study examined how the T cell repertoire changed over the course of pregnancy in women with multiple sclerosis.

Unmatched junction bases come to 7, with V trimmed by 6 bases and J by 13 bases. From cysteine to phenylalanine, the CDR3 is 12 amino acids long. Left in the record is the CDR3 DNA by itself, 36 bases read in frame from the first base. CDR1 and CDR2 (SGHVS, FQNEAQ) derive from the germline V gene. This receptor chain uses TRBV7-8 and TRBJ1-4; a stretch of 8 junction bases matches TRBD1. The origin of this receptor is a female donor in good health, enrolled as a control in a pregnancy study. The sequences come from CD4+ T cells from peripheral blood mononuclear cells, collected after pregnancy. The CDR3 sequence is CASSPGGAGLFF. The DNA is as follows: TGTGCCAGCAGTCCAGGGGGCGCGGGACTGTTTTTT.